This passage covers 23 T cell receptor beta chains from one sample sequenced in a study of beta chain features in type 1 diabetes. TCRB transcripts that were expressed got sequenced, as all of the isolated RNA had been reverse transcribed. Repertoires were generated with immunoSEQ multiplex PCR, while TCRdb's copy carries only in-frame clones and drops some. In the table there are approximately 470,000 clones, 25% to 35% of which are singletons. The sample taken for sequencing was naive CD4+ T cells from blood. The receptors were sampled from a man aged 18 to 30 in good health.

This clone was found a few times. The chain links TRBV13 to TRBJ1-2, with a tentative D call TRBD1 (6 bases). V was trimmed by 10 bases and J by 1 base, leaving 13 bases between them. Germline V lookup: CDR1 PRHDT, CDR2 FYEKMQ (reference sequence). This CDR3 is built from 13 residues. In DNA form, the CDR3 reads TGTGCCACGAAGACAGGCCATAACTATGGCTACACCTTC. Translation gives CATKTGHNYGYTF.

CDR3 residues: CASAPGAILYEQYF. CDR3 bases: TGTGCCAGCGCTCCGGGAGCTATTCTTTACGAGCAGTACTTC. The chain is built from TRBV6-1 and TRBJ2-7; possible D gene TRBD2, 6 bases. V was clipped by 8 bases and J by 4 bases, with 18 bases between them. Germline V gives CDR1 MNHNS, CDR2 SASEGT. CDR3 length: 14 amino acids.

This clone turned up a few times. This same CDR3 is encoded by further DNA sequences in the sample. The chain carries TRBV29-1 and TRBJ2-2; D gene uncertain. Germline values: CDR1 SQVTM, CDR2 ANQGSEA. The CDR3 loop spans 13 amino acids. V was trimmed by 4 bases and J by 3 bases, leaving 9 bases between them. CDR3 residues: CSVASVDTGELFF. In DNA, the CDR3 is TGCAGCGTTGCCTCAGTCGACACCGGGGAGCTGTTTTTT.

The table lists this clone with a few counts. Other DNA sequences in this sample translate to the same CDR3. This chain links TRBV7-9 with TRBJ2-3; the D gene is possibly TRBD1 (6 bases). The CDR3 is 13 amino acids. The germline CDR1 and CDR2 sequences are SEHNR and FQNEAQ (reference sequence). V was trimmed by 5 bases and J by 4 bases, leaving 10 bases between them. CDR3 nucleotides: TGTGCCAGCAGCCGGGACATAGCAGATACGCAGTATTTT. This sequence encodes CASSRDIADTQYF.

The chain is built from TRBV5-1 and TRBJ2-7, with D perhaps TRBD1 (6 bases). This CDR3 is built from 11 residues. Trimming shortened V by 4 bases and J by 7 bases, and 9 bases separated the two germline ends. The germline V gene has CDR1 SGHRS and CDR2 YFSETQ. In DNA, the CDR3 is TGCGCCAGCAGCCCTGACAGGGAGCAGTACTTC. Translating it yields CASSPDREQYF.

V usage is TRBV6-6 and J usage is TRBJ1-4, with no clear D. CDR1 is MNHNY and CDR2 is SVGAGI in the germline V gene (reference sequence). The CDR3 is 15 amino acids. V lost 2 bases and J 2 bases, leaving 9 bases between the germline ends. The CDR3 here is CASSYGGSTNEKLFF. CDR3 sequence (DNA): TGTGCCAGCAGTTACGGAGGATCGACTAATGAAAAACTGTTTTTT.

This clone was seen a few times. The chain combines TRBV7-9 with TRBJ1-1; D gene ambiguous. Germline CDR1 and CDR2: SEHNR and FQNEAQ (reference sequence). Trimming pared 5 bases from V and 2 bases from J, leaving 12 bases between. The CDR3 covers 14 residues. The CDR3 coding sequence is TGTGCCAGCAGCCCGCAAGGGTTCAACACTGAAGCTTTCTTT. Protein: CASSPQGFNTEAFF.

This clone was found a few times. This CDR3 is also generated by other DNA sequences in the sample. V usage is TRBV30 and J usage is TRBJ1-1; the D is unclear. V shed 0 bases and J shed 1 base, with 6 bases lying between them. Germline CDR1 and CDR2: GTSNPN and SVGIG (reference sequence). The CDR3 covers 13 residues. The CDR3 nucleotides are TGTGCCTGGAGTGTACAACAGAACACTGAAGCTTTCTTT. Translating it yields CAWSVQQNTEAFF.

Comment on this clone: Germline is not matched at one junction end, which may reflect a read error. The DNA of the CDR3 is TGTGCCTGGCGTGTACTGGGAGGCCTAGCGGGAAGTGCTACGCAGTATTTT. Its translation is CAWRVLGGLAGSATQYF. This rearrangement joins TRBV30 to TRBJ2-3, with 9 bases matching TRBD2. The CDR3 covers 17 residues. Germline CDR1 reads GTSNPN; CDR2 reads SVGIG (reference sequence).

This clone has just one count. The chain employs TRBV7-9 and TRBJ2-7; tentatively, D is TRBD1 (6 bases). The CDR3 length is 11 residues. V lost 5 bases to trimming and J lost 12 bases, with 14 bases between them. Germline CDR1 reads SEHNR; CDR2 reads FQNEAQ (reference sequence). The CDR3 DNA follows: TGTGCCAGCAGCAAGGACAGAGAAAGGTACTTC. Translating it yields CASSKDRERYF.

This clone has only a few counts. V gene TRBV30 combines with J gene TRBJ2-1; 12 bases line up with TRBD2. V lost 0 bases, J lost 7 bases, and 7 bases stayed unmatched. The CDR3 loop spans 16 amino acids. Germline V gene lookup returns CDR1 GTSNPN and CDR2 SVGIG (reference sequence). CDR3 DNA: TGTGCCTGGAGTGTCGGCAGGACTAGCGGGAAGAATGAGCAGTTCTTC. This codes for CAWSVGRTSGKNEQFF.

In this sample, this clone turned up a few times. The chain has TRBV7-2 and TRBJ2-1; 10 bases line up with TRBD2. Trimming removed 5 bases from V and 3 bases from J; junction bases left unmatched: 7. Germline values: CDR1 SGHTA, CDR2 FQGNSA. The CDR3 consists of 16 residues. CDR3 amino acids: CASSREVAGGYNEQFF. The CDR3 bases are TGTGCCAGCAGCCGAGAAGTAGCGGGAGGCTACAATGAGCAGTTCTTC.

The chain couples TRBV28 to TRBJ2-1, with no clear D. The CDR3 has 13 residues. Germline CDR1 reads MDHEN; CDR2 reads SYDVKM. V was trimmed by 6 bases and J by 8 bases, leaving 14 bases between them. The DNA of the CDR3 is TGTGCCAGCAGGACCTACCCCATCGATGAGCAGTTCTTC. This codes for CASRTYPIDEQFF. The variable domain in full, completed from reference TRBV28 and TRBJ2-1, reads DVKVTQSSRYLVKRTGEKVFLECVQDMDHENMFWYRQDPGLGLRLIYFSYDVKMKEKGDIPEGYSVSREKKERFSLILESASTNQTSMYLCASRTYPIDEQFFGPGTRLTVL.

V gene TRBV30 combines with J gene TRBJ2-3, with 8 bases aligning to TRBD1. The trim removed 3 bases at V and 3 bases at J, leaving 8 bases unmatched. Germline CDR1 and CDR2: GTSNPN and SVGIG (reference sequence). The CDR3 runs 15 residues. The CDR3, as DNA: TGTGCCTGGAGCGACGCCAGGGGGCAGACAGATACGCAGTATTTT. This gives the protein CAWSDARGQTDTQYF.

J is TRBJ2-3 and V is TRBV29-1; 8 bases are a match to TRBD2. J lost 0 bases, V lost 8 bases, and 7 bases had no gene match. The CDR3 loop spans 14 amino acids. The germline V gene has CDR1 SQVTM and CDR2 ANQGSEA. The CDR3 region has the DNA TGCAGCTGGAAGCGGGAGTTCAGCACAGATACGCAGTATTTT. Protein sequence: CSWKREFSTDTQYF.

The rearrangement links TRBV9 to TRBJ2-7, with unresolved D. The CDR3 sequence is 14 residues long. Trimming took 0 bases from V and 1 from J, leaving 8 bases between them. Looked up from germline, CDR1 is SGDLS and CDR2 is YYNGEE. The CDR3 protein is CASSVGPDSYEQYF. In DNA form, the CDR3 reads TGTGCCAGCAGCGTAGGGCCGGATTCCTACGAGCAGTACTTC.

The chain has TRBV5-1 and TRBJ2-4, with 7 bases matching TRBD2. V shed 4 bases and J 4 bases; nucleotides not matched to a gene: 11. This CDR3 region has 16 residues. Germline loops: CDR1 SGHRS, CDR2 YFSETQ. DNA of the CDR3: TGCGCCAGCAGCCCGGGAGGTGGCAGCGCTAAAAACATTCAGTACTTC. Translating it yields CASSPGGGSAKNIQYF.

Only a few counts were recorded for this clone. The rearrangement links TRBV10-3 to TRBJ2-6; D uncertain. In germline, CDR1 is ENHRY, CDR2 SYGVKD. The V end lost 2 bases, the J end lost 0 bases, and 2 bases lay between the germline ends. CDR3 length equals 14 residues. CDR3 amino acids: CAISEGSGANVLTF. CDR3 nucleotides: TGTGCCATCAGTGAGGGCTCTGGGGCCAACGTCCTGACTTTC.

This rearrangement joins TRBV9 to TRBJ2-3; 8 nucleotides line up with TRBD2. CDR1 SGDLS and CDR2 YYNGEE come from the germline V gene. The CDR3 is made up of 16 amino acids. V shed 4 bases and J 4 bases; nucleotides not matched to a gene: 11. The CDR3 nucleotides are TGTGCCAGCAGCCCGACCGTACGGGAGGGCCCAGATACGCAGTATTTT. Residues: CASSPTVREGPDTQYF.

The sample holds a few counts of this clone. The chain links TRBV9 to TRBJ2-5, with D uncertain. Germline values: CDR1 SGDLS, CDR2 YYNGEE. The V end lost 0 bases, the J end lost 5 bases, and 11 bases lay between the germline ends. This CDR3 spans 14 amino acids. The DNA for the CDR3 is TGTGCCAGCAGCGTAGAGGCGCATGGTGAGACCCAGTACTTC. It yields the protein CASSVEAHGETQYF.

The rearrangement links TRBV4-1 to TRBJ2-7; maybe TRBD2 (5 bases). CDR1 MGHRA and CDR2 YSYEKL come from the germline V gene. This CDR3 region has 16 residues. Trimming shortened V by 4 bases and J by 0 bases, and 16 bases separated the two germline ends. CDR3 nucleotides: TGCGCCAGCAGCCCGCGTGGCGGGCTCAGCTCCTACGAGCAGTACTTC. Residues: CASSPRGGLSSYEQYF.

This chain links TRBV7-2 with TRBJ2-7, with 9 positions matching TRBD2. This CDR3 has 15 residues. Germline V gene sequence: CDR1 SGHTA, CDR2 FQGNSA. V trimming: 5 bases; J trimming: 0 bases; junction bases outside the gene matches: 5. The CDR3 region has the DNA TGTGCCAGCAGCCCCAGGGGACTAGCCTCCTACGAGCAGTACTTC. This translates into CASSPRGLASYEQYF. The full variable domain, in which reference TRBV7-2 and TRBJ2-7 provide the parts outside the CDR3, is GAGVSQSPSNKVTEKGKDVELRCDPISGHTALYWYRQSLGQGLEFLIYFQGNSAPDKSGLPSDRFSAERTGGSVSTLTIQRTQQEDSAVYLCASSPRGLASYEQYFGPGTRLTVT.

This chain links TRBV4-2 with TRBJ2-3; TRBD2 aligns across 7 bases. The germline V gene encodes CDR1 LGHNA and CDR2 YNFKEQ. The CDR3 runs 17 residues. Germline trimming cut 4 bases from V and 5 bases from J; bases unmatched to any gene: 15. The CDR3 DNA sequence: TGTGCCAGCAGCCTGACCATCCCTGGGAGGGTTGGAGATACGCAGTATTTT. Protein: CASSLTIPGRVGDTQYF.